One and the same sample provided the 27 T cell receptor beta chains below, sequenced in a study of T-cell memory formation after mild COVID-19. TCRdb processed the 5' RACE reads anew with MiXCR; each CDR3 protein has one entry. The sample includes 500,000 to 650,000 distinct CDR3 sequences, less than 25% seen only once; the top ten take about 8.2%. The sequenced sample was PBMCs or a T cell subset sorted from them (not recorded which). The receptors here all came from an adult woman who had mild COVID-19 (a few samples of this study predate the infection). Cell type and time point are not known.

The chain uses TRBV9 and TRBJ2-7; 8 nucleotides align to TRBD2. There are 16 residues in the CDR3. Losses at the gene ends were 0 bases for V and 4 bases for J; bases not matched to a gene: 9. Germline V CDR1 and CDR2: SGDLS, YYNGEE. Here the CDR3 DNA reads TGTGCCAGCAGCGTAGGGGTCAGCGGGAGCCCTTACGAGCAGTACTTC. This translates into CASSVGVSGSPYEQYF.

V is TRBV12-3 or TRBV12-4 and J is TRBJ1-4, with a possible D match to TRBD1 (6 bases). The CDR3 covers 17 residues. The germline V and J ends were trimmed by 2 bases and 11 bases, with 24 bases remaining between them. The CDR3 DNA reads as TGTGCCAGCAGTTTACGGGGGCTGACGGGACATAGTAGGAAACTGTTTTTT. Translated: CASSLRGLTGHSRKLFF.

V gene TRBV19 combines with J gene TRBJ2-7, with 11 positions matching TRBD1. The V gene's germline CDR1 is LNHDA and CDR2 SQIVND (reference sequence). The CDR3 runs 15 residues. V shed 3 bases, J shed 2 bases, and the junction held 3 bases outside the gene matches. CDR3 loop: CASSIGTGGTYEQYF. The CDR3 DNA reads TGTGCCAGTAGTATTGGGACAGGGGGAACCTACGAGCAGTACTTC.

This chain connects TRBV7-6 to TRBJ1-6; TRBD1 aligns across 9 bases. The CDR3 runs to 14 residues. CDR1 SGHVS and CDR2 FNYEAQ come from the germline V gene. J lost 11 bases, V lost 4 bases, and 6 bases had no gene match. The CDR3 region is CASSSGQGLPPLHF. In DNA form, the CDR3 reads TGTGCCAGCAGCTCAGGACAGGGGCTACCACCCCTCCACTTT.

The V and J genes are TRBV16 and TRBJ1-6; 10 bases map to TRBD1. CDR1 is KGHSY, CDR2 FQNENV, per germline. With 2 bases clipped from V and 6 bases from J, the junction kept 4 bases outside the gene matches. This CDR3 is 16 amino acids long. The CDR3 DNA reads TGTGCCAGCAGCCAAGGACAGGGGGTAGGTAATTCACCCCTCCACTTT. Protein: CASSQGQGVGNSPLHF.

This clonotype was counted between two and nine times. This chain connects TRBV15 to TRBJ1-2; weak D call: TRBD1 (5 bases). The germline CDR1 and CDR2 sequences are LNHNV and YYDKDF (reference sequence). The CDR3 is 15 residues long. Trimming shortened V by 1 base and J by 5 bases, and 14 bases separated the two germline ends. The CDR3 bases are TGTGCCACCAGCAGAGGGGGGGGAGATGGGTATGGCTACACCTTC. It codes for CATSRGGGDGYGYTF.

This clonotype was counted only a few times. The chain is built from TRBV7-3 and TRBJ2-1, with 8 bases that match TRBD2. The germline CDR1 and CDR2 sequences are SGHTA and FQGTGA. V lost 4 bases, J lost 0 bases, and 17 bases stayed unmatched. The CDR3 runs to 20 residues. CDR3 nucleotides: TGTGCCAGCAGCTCCCCTGAAACTAGCGGCCCTTTAAGCTCCTACAATGAGCAGTTCTTC. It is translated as CASSSPETSGPLSSYNEQFF.

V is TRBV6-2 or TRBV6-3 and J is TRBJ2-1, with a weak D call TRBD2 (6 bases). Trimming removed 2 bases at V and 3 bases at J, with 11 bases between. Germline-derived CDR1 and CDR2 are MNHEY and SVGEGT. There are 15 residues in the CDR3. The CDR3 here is CASSYAPTSYNEQFF. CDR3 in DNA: TGTGCCAGCAGTTACGCCCCGACTAGCTACAATGAGCAGTTCTTC.

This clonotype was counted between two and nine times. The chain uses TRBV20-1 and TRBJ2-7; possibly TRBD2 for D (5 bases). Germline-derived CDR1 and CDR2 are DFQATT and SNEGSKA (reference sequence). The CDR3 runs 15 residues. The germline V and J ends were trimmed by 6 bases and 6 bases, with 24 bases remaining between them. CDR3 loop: CSATRDPLLPGEQYF. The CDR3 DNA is TGCAGTGCAACCCGGGATCCCCTTCTTCCGGGCGAGCAGTACTTC.

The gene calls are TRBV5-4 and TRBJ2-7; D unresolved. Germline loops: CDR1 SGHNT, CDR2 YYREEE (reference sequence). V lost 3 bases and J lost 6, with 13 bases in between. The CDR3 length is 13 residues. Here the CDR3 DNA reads TGTGCCAGCAGCTGGACGAGGTCCGGCGAGCAGTACTTC. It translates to CASSWTRSGEQYF.

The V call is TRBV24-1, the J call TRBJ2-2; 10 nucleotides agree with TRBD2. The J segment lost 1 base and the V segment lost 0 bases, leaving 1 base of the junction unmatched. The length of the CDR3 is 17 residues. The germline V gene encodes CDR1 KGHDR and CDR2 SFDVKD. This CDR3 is CATSDLTSGENTGELFF. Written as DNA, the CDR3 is TGTGCCACCAGTGATTTGACTAGCGGGGAGAACACCGGGGAGCTGTTTTTT.

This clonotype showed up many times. The DNA for the CDR3 is TGTGCCAGCAGTTTTGAGGACAGGGGACAGCCCCAGCATTTT. Translating gives CASSFEDRGQPQHF. The chain couples TRBV12-3 or TRBV12-4 to TRBJ1-5; 9 positions match TRBD1. This CDR3 region has 14 residues. Trimming removed 3 bases from V and 7 bases from J; junction bases left unmatched: 4.

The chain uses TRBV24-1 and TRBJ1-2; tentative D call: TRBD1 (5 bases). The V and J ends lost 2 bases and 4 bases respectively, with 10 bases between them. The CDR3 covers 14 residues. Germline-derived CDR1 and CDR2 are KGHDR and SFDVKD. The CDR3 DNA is TGTGCCACCAGTGATTCGACAGCGACCTATGGCTACACCTTC. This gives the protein CATSDSTATYGYTF.

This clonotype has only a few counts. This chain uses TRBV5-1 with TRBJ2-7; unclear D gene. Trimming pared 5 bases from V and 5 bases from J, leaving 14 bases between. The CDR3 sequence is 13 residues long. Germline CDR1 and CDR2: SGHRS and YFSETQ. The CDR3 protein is CASRRIRENEQYF. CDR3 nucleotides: TGCGCCAGCAGAAGGATACGAGAGAACGAGCAGTACTTC.

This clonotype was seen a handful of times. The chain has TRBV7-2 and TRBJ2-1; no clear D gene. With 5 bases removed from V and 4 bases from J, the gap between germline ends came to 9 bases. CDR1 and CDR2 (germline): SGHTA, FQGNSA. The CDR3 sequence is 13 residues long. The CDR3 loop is CASSVGFYNEQFF. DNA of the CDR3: TGTGCCAGCAGCGTCGGGTTTTACAATGAGCAGTTCTTC. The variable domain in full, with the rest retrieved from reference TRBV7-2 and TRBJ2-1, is GAGVSQSPSNKVTEKGKDVELRCDPISGHTALYWYRQSLGQGLEFLIYFQGNSAPDKSGLPSDRFSAERTGGSVSTLTIQRTQQEDSAVYLCASSVGFYNEQFFGPGTRLTVL.

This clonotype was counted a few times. The DNA for the CDR3 is TGTGCCAGCAGGTCCCTGGGGGCCCATCAGCCCCAGCATTTT. Amino acid sequence: CASRSLGAHQPQHF. J is TRBJ1-5 and V is TRBV6-5, with D maybe TRBD1 (6 bases). Germline CDR1 is MNHEY and CDR2 is SVGAGI. This CDR3 has 14 residues. The V end lost 6 bases, the J end lost 5 bases, and 14 bases lay between the germline ends.

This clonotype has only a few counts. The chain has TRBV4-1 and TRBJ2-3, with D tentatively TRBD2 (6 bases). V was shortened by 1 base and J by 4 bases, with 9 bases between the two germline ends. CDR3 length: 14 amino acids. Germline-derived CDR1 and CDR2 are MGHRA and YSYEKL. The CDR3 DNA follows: TGCGCCAGCAGCCAAGTGTTAGCGGCAGATACGCAGTATTTT. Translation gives CASSQVLAADTQYF.

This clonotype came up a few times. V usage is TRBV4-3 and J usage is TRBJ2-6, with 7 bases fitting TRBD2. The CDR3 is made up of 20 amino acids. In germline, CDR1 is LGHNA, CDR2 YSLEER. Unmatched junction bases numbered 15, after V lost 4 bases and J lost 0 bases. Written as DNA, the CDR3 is TGCGCCAGCAGCCGCCCCCTGGCGGGAGAGGGGTCCTCTGGGGCCAACGTCCTGACTTTC. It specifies CASSRPLAGEGSSGANVLTF.

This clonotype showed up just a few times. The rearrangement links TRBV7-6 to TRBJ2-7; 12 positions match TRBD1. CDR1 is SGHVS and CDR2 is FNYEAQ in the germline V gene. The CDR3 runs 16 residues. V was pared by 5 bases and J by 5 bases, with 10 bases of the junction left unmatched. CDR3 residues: CASSPNSGQGANEQYF. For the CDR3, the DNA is TGTGCCAGCAGCCCAAACTCGGGACAGGGGGCCAACGAGCAGTACTTC. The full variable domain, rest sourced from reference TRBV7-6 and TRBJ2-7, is GAGVSQSPRYKVTKRGQDVALRCDPISGHVSLYWYRQALGQGPEFLTYFNYEAQQDKSGLPNDRFSAERPEGSISTLTIQRTEQRDSAMYRCASSPNSGQGANEQYFGPGTRLTVT.

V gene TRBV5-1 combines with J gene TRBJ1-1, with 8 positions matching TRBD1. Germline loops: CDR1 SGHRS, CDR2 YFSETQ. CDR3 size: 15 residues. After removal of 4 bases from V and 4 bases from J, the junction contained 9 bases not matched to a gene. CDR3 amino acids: CASSPSGTGATEAFF. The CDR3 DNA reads TGCGCCAGCAGCCCATCCGGGACAGGTGCCACTGAAGCTTTCTTT. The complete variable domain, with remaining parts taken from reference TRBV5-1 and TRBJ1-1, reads KAGVTQTPRYLIKTRGQQVTLSCSPISGHRSVSWYQQTPGQGLQFLFEYFSETQRNKGNFPGRFSGRQFSNSRSEMNVSTLELGDSALYLCASSPSGTGATEAFFGQGTRLTVV.

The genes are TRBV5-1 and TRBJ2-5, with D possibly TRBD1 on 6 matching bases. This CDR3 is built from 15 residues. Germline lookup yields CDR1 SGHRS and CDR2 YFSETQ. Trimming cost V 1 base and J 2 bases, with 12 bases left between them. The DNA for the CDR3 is TGCGCCAGCAGCTTGTTGGGGGACACACAAGAGACCCAGTACTTC. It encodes CASSLLGDTQETQYF. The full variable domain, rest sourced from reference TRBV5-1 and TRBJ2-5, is KAGVTQTPRYLIKTRGQQVTLSCSPISGHRSVSWYQQTPGQGLQFLFEYFSETQRNKGNFPGRFSGRQFSNSRSEMNVSTLELGDSALYLCASSLLGDTQETQYFGPGTRLLVL.

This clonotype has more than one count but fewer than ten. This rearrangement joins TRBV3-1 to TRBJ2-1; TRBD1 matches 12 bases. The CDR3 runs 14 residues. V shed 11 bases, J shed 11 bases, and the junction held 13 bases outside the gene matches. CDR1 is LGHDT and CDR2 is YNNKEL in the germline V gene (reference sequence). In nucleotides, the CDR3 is TGTGCCTCGTCCCGCGGGACAGGGGGCGCAAAGCAGTTCTTC. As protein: CASSRGTGGAKQFF.

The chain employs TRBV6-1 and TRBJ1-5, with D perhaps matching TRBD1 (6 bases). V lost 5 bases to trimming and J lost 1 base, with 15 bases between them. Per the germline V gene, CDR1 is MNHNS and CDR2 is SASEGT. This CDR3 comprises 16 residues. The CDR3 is CASSQFWGPSNQPQHF. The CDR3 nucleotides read TGTGCCAGCAGTCAATTTTGGGGGCCCAGCAATCAGCCCCAGCATTTT.

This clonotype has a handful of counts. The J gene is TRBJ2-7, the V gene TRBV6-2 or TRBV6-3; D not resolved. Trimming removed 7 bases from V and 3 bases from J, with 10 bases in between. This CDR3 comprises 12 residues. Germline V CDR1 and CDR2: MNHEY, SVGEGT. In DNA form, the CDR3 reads TGTGCCAGCACTGATACGCGCTACGAGCAGTACTTC. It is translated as CASTDTRYEQYF.

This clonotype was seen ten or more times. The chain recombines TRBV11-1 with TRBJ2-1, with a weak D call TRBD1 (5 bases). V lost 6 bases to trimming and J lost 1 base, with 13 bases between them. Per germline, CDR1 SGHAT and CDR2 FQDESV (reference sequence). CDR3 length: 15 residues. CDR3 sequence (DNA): TGTGCCAGCAGACCCGACAGAGCTTCCTACAATGAGCAGTTCTTC. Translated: CASRPDRASYNEQFF.

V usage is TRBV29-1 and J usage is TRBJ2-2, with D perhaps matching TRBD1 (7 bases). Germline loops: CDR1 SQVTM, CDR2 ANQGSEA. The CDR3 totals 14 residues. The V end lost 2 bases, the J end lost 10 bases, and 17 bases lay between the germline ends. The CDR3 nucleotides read TGCAGCGTTGAAAGGAGGGGGCACCCCGTGGAGCTGTTTTTT. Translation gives CSVERRGHPVELFF.

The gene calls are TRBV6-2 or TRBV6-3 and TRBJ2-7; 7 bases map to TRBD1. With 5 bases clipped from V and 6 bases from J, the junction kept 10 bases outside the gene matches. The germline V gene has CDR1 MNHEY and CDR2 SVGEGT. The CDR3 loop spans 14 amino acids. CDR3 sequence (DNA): TGTGCCAGCAGTAACGGACAGGCAGTGGTCGAGCAGTACTTC. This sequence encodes CASSNGQAVVEQYF.